Presented here are 21 T cell receptor beta chains from one specimen sequenced in a study of T cells in severe cutaneous drug reactions. Bulk and single-cell libraries used iRepertoire multiplex PCR with TCR subtype-specific primers. Following a re-call of the multiplex PCR reads, TCRdb has one entry per CDR3 protein and lacks DNA. Its table lists approximately 9,700 distinct CDR3 sequences. Carbamazepine had induced Stevens-Johnson syndrome or toxic epidermal necrolysis in the sequenced donors. Sequenced: cells from a skin blister. These receptors were collected from a human donor with Stevens-Johnson syndrome, a severe cutaneous drug reaction.

The gene calls are TRBV24-1 and TRBJ1-4. CDR1 is KGHDR and CDR2 is SFDVKD in the germline V gene. The CDR3 extends over 16 amino acids. The CDR3 reads CATSDPLAGAQEKLFF.

The chain joins TRBV20-1 to TRBJ2-7; TCRdb's D gene call, TRBD2, goes unchecked for lack of DNA. This CDR3 contains 14 residues. CDR1 DFQATT and CDR2 SNEGSKA come from the germline V gene (reference sequence). The CDR3: CSASLAGAVREQYF.

V usage is TRBV20-1 and J usage is TRBJ2-7; with no DNA, the TCRdb D assignment of TRBD1 cannot be verified. The CDR3 covers 15 residues. Germline V gene sequence: CDR1 DFQATT, CDR2 SNEGSKA (reference sequence). The CDR3 loop reads CSASGMIVQGHEQYF.

The CDR3 spells CSVDDTGTGDRRNQPQHF. The V call is TRBV29-1, the J call TRBJ1-5; the TCRdb call, TRBD1, lacks DNA for checking. The CDR3 has 18 residues. Germline CDR1 and CDR2: SQVTM and ANQGSEA.

This sequence joins TRBV5-5 and TRBJ1-1; the D gene TCRdb calls, TRBD1, cannot be checked with no DNA. Germline V gene lookup returns CDR1 SGHKS and CDR2 YYEKEE (reference sequence). The CDR3 is made up of 15 amino acids. The CDR3 loop is CASSLAGAGSTEAFF.

In terms of frequency, this clonotype is medium-sized. V and J are TRBV20-1 and TRBJ1-1. This CDR3 contains 14 residues. Germline loops: CDR1 DFQATT, CDR2 SNEGSKA (reference sequence). This CDR3 reads CSAPVEQRYTEAFF.

The chain has TRBV29-1 and TRBJ2-1; TCRdb's D call, TRBD2, is unchecked because there is no DNA. Germline V lookup: CDR1 SQVTM, CDR2 ANQGSEA. The CDR3 spans 16 residues. The CDR3 reads CSAVTTSPSSYNEQFF.

This chain links TRBV29-1 with TRBJ2-1; checking the TCRdb D call of TRBD1 is not possible without DNA. CDR3 length equals 17 residues. Germline lookup yields CDR1 SQVTM and CDR2 ANQGSEA. The CDR3 is CSVEPPERSSSYNEQFF.

Its frequency marks this clonotype as medium-sized. This sequence joins TRBV12-3 or TRBV12-4 and TRBJ2-5; with no DNA, the TCRdb D assignment of TRBD2 cannot be verified. This CDR3 is built from 12 residues. Here the CDR3 reads CASSTGLGVEYF.

This chain connects TRBV29-1 to TRBJ1-2. This CDR3 contains 15 residues. Germline assignment: CDR1 SQVTM and CDR2 ANQGSEA. CDR3 loop: CSVWGTSGIGYGYTF.

The chain couples TRBV20-1 to TRBJ2-1; without DNA, the TCRdb call of TRBD2 cannot be checked. This CDR3 spans 13 amino acids. From germline, CDR1 is DFQATT and CDR2 SNEGSKA (reference sequence). CDR3 sequence reads: CSARERLVLEQFF.

This chain joins TRBV20-1 and TRBJ2-3; no DNA is available, so the TRBD2 call from TCRdb remains unchecked. CDR1 is DFQATT and CDR2 is SNEGSKA in the germline V gene (reference sequence). The length of the CDR3 is 13 residues. The CDR3 here is CSAPIFSGRTQYF.

The chain recombines TRBV20-1 with TRBJ2-7; TCRdb returns TRBD1, unconfirmable since there is no DNA. CDR3 length: 14 amino acids. Per germline, CDR1 DFQATT and CDR2 SNEGSKA (reference sequence). The CDR3 here is CSARTGTGTYEQYF.

This chain joins TRBV20-1 and TRBJ2-1; the TCRdb D gene call, TRBD2, has no DNA to confirm it. Germline V gives CDR1 DFQATT, CDR2 SNEGSKA (reference sequence). CDR3 length: 18 amino acids. The CDR3 reads CSARDSLAGVRSYNEQFF.

The chain couples TRBV29-1 to TRBJ2-7; TCRdb calls TRBD1, which cannot be checked without DNA. The germline V gene encodes CDR1 SQVTM and CDR2 ANQGSEA. The CDR3 runs 13 residues. The CDR3 is CSVGGKWDGEQYF.

V gene TRBV29-1 combines with J gene TRBJ2-7; TCRdb indicates TRBD1, and absent DNA this call remains unverified. The CDR3 extends over 14 amino acids. The germline CDR1 and CDR2 sequences are SQVTM and ANQGSEA. The CDR3: CSVSDRGSSYEQYF.

The chain is built from TRBV20-1 and TRBJ2-3; the TRBD2 assignment by TCRdb is unverifiable without DNA. The germline V gene has CDR1 DFQATT and CDR2 SNEGSKA (reference sequence). This CDR3 comprises 14 residues. The CDR3 loop is CSARFPTGADTQYF.

Frequency places this clonotype as medium-sized. The rearrangement joins TRBV20-1 to TRBJ2-5. The germline V gene encodes CDR1 DFQATT and CDR2 SNEGSKA (reference sequence). The CDR3 is made up of 12 amino acids. CDR3 sequence reads: CSARHPDETQYF.

V is TRBV29-1 and J is TRBJ2-3; TCRdb's D call, TRBD2, is unchecked because there is no DNA. Germline V CDR1 and CDR2: SQVTM, ANQGSEA. The CDR3 contains 14 residues. The CDR3 sequence: CSGTSGISTDTQYF.

This rearrangement joins TRBV11-1 to TRBJ1-2; TCRdb's D gene call, TRBD1, goes unchecked for lack of DNA. Germline CDR1 and CDR2: SGHAT and FQDESV (reference sequence). The CDR3 is 14 amino acids. The CDR3 is CASSSGQTYYGYTF. Full variable domain (outside the CDR3, taken from reference TRBV11-1 and TRBJ1-2): EAEVAQSPRYKITEKSQAVAFWCDPISGHATLYWYRQILGQGPELLVQFQDESVVDDSQLPKDRFSAERLKGVDSTLKIQPAELGDSAMYLCASSSGQTYYGYTFGSGTRLTVV.

The chain has TRBV29-1 and TRBJ2-3; the D call of TRBD2 rests on TCRdb alone, since no DNA is present to check it. Germline V lookup: CDR1 SQVTM, CDR2 ANQGSEA. This CDR3 contains 15 residues. CDR3 region: CSHNAGGTGTDTQYF.